The 24 T cell receptor beta chains below were found in one sample sequenced in a study of T-cell memory formation after mild COVID-19. TCRdb fed the 5' RACE reads into MiXCR, producing one record per CDR3 protein. This sample yields some 490,000 distinct CDR3 sequences, of which around a sixth are seen a single time; 9% to 15% belongs to the top ten. Material for sequencing was PBMCs or a T cell subset sorted from them (not recorded which). The receptors were gathered from an adult woman who had mild COVID-19 (a few samples of this study predate the infection). Cell type and time point are not known.

This clonotype was seen only a few times. The chain carries TRBV7-9 and TRBJ2-1, with 7 bases identical to TRBD2. This CDR3 is built from 15 residues. CDR1 SEHNR and CDR2 FQNEAQ come from the germline V gene (reference sequence). V shed 4 bases and J 4 bases; nucleotides not matched to a gene: 7. The CDR3 sequence is CASSSPPSGYNEQFF. CDR3 nucleotides: TGTGCCAGCAGCTCCCCCCCTAGCGGTTACAATGAGCAGTTCTTC.

The V gene is TRBV7-8, the J gene TRBJ2-5; TRBD1 or TRBD2 may be the D gene (5 bases each). V lost 3 bases to trimming and J lost 2 bases, with 19 bases between them. The CDR3 extends over 17 amino acids. Looked up from germline, CDR1 is SGHVS and CDR2 is FQNEAQ. The CDR3 region has the DNA TGTGCCAGCAGCTTCCTCGGGGCCAAGGGTCCGCAAGAGACCCAGTACTTC. Protein product: CASSFLGAKGPQETQYF.

The rearrangement uses TRBV7-2 and TRBJ2-2; TRBD1 matches at 10 bases. The germline V gene has CDR1 SGHTA and CDR2 FQGNSA. The CDR3 consists of 15 residues. The ends lost 8 bases at V and 6 bases at J; junction bases unmatched: 9. CDR3 residues: CASYPGQGSAGELFF. The CDR3 nucleotides read TGTGCCAGCTACCCGGGACAGGGGAGTGCCGGGGAGCTGTTTTTT.

This clonotype was detected only once. The chain combines TRBV12-3 or TRBV12-4 with TRBJ2-3; D remains ambiguous. The length of the CDR3 is 14 residues. Trimming removed 8 bases at V and 1 base at J, with 13 bases between. In DNA, the CDR3 is TGTGCCAGCCTCCTTAGCAGCGGCACAGATACGCAGTATTTT. This encodes CASLLSSGTDTQYF.

The V gene is TRBV7-8, the J gene TRBJ2-7; 11 nucleotides match TRBD1. The ends lost 2 bases at V and 0 bases at J; junction bases unmatched: 6. In germline, CDR1 is SGHVS, CDR2 FQNEAQ. The CDR3 is 17 amino acids. CDR3: CASSLRSGTGGSYEQYF. In DNA form, the CDR3 reads TGTGCCAGCAGCTTAAGATCCGGGACAGGGGGCTCCTACGAGCAGTACTTC.

The gene calls are TRBV24-1 and TRBJ2-2, with D possibly matching TRBD1 (5 bases). Germline values: CDR1 KGHDR, CDR2 SFDVKD. This CDR3 is 11 amino acids long. With 8 bases removed from V and 7 bases from J, the gap between germline ends came to 7 bases. In nucleotides, the CDR3 is TGTGCCACCAAGGGGATCGGGGAGCTGTTTTTT. Translating it yields CATKGIGELFF.

This clonotype has more than one count but fewer than ten. The chain combines TRBV25-1 with TRBJ2-7; maybe TRBD1 (6 bases). Trimming stripped 4 bases from V and 0 bases from J, with 10 bases between. Germline V gene lookup returns CDR1 MGHDK and CDR2 SYGVNS. The CDR3 consists of 14 residues. The CDR3 region is CASSGQQGSYEQYF. CDR3 sequence (DNA): TGTGCCAGCAGTGGACAACAGGGCTCCTACGAGCAGTACTTC.

This clonotype was observed at least ten times. J is TRBJ2-7 and V is TRBV7-2; D unresolved. The CDR3 is 15 residues long. The germline CDR1 and CDR2 sequences are SGHTA and FQGNSA. V lost 0 bases, J lost 5 bases, and 14 bases lay in between. This chain's CDR3 is CASSLALGSEHEQYF. Written as DNA, the CDR3 is TGTGCCAGCAGCTTAGCGTTAGGGTCGGAACACGAGCAGTACTTC.

This sequence joins TRBV7-3 and TRBJ1-1; the D is unclear. The V gene lost 5 bases and the J gene lost 2 bases, with 9 bases spanning the gap. CDR3 length: 13 amino acids. Germline V gene data show CDR1 as SGHTA and CDR2 as FQGTGA. The CDR3 sequence is CASSPSTNTEAFF. The CDR3 DNA reads as TGTGCCAGCAGCCCCAGTACAAACACTGAAGCTTTCTTT.

This clonotype was found a few times. The chain couples TRBV6-2 or TRBV6-3 to TRBJ1-1; D not certain. The V and J ends lost 5 bases and 5 bases respectively, with 12 bases between them. This CDR3 has 13 residues. CDR1 MNHEY and CDR2 SVGEGT come from the germline V gene. CDR3 in amino acids: CASSPFATTEAFF. CDR3 DNA sequence: TGTGCCAGCAGTCCCTTCGCGACAACTGAAGCTTTCTTT.

This clonotype was seen a handful of times. The V gene is TRBV25-1, the J gene TRBJ1-2; D is possibly TRBD1 (6 bases). Germline lookup yields CDR1 MGHDK and CDR2 SYGVNS. The V end lost 7 bases, the J end lost 6 bases, and 9 bases lay between the germline ends. This CDR3 region has 11 residues. CDR3 sequence: CASTPGDGYTF. Written as DNA, the CDR3 is TGTGCCAGCACCCCAGGGGATGGCTACACCTTC.

The chain joins TRBV14 to TRBJ2-1, with a tentative D call TRBD1 (5 bases). The CDR3 contains 14 residues. Germline V CDR1 and CDR2: SGHDN, FVKESK. V lost 0 bases and J lost 12, with 15 bases in between. In DNA, the CDR3 is TGTGCCAGCAGCCAAGATCGCAACAGGCAAAGGCAGTTCTTC. As protein: CASSQDRNRQRQFF.

V is TRBV15 and J is TRBJ1-6; D gene ambiguous. Deletions cut 0 bases from V and 8 bases from J, with 14 bases between. Germline V lookup: CDR1 LNHNV, CDR2 YYDKDF (reference sequence). The CDR3 extends over 16 amino acids. CDR3 protein: CATSRDDWAGHSPLHF. CDR3 sequence (DNA): TGTGCCACCAGCAGAGATGATTGGGCAGGACATTCACCCCTCCACTTT.

This clonotype occurred once. The chain has TRBV7-3 and TRBJ2-1; TRBD2 matches at 10 bases. Trimming removed 2 bases from V and 7 bases from J; junction bases left unmatched: 5. Germline CDR1 reads SGHTA; CDR2 reads FQGTGA. The CDR3 runs to 15 residues. The CDR3 sequence: CASSLPSGRRNEQFF. The CDR3 DNA sequence: TGTGCCAGCAGCTTACCTAGCGGGAGAAGAAATGAGCAGTTCTTC.

The rearrangement joins TRBV7-8 to TRBJ2-3; D ambiguous. V lost 5 bases and J lost 5, with 8 bases in between. The CDR3 runs 12 residues. CDR1 is SGHVS and CDR2 is FQNEAQ in the germline V gene. The CDR3 reads CASSVTIDTQYF. The CDR3, as DNA: TGTGCCAGCAGCGTTACTATAGATACGCAGTATTTT.

The chain carries TRBV29-1 and TRBJ2-5; a weak D match, TRBD1 (6 bases). V was cut by 1 base and J by 3 bases, with 9 bases left in between. From germline, CDR1 is SQVTM and CDR2 ANQGSEA. The CDR3 length is 13 residues. The CDR3 DNA sequence: TGCAGCGTTGAAGGGACAGAAGAAGAGACCCAGTACTTC. Residues: CSVEGTEEETQYF.

The table lists this clonotype with a few counts. CDR3 in amino acids: CASSLEGQRFNTGELFF. CDR3 bases: TGCGCCAGCAGCTTAGAGGGGCAGCGCTTTAACACCGGGGAGCTGTTTTTT. This chain connects TRBV5-1 to TRBJ2-2; TRBD1 or TRBD2 may be the D gene (5 bases each). Per the germline V gene, CDR1 is SGHRS and CDR2 is YFSETQ. With 2 bases removed from V and 2 bases from J, the gap between germline ends came to 16 bases. The CDR3 spans 17 residues. Looking up the rest from reference TRBV5-1 and TRBJ2-2 gives the full variable domain: KAGVTQTPRYLIKTRGQQVTLSCSPISGHRSVSWYQQTPGQGLQFLFEYFSETQRNKGNFPGRFSGRQFSNSRSEMNVSTLELGDSALYLCASSLEGQRFNTGELFFGEGSRLTVL.

The chain employs TRBV4-2 and TRBJ2-7; 8 bases are a match to TRBD1. CDR3 length equals 15 residues. With 3 bases clipped from V and 1 base from J, the junction kept 5 bases outside the gene matches. The germline V gene encodes CDR1 LGHNA and CDR2 YNFKEQ. CDR3 protein: CASSHVTGESYEQYF. The DNA of the CDR3 is TGTGCCAGCAGCCATGTGACAGGGGAATCCTACGAGCAGTACTTC.

The rearrangement links TRBV11-2 to TRBJ1-1; D is unclear. Deletions cut 1 base from V and 0 bases from J, with 18 bases between. CDR1 and CDR2 (germline): SGHAT, FQNNGV. The CDR3 totals 18 residues. The chain's CDR3 is CASSLGVVSPNMNTEAFF. The CDR3 DNA sequence: TGTGCCAGCAGCTTAGGGGTGGTGTCGCCCAACATGAACACTGAAGCTTTCTTT.

J is TRBJ2-1 and V is TRBV7-6; D is undetermined. The germline CDR1 and CDR2 sequences are SGHVS and FNYEAQ. V lost 1 base and J 7 bases, leaving 11 bases between the germline ends. The CDR3 is 14 residues long. The CDR3: CASSLDPLGNEQFF. The CDR3 DNA reads as TGTGCCAGCAGCTTAGATCCCCTAGGGAATGAGCAGTTCTTC.

In its sample, this clonotype was seen a few times. This chain uses TRBV27 with TRBJ1-5; 7 bases fit TRBD1. Trimming took 6 bases from V and 4 from J; bases not matched to a gene: 3. CDR3 size: 13 residues. Germline V gene lookup returns CDR1 MNHEY and CDR2 SMNVEV (reference sequence). The CDR3 region has the DNA TGTGCCAGCAGACAGACAGGGAATCAGCCCCAGCATTTT. Encoded protein: CASRQTGNQPQHF.

This clonotype was picked up a small number of times. The chain combines TRBV19 with TRBJ2-5, with 11 bases identical to TRBD2. Germline CDR1 and CDR2: LNHDA and SQIVND (reference sequence). The CDR3 runs to 16 residues. V shed 3 bases and J 4 bases; nucleotides not matched to a gene: 7. The CDR3 loop reads CASSMSLAGGGETQYF. Written as DNA, the CDR3 is TGTGCCAGTAGTATGAGTTTAGCGGGAGGGGGAGAGACCCAGTACTTC.

V usage is TRBV5-1 and J usage is TRBJ2-1, with D unclear. There are 16 residues in the CDR3. The V end lost 6 bases, the J end lost 0 bases, and 16 bases lay between the germline ends. Germline lookup yields CDR1 SGHRS and CDR2 YFSETQ. For the CDR3, the DNA is TGCGCCAGCACCCTAGATTTCGTTAGCTCCTACAATGAGCAGTTCTTC. This translates into CASTLDFVSSYNEQFF.

This clonotype was detected a few times. The chain is built from TRBV11-2 and TRBJ2-2, with 8 bases that match TRBD1. Trimming took 5 bases from V and 6 from J; bases not matched to a gene: 11. The CDR3 spans 16 residues. CDR1 and CDR2 (germline): SGHAT, FQNNGV. CDR3 sequence: CASSPLVTGAAGELFF. CDR3 DNA sequence: TGTGCCAGCAGCCCGCTGGTGACAGGGGCGGCCGGGGAGCTGTTTTTT. The variable domain in full, completed from reference TRBV11-2 and TRBJ2-2, reads EAGVAQSPRYKIIEKRQSVAFWCNPISGHATLYWYQQILGQGPKLLIQFQNNGVVDDSQLPKDRFSAERLKGVDSTLKIQPAKLEDSAVYLCASSPLVTGAAGELFFGEGSRLTVL.